This T cell receptor (beta chain) was sequenced in a study of blood T cell dynamics during melanoma immunotherapy. Study as a whole: Patients with metastatic melanoma got pembrolizumab or nivolumab-ipilimumab as first-line care.

The CDR3 has 14 residues. Trimming shortened V by 9 bases and J by 0 bases, and 14 bases separated the two germline ends. Germline CDR1 ENHRY, CDR2 SYGVKD. Time point here: pre-treatment baseline. Prior systemic cancer therapy, immunosuppressant use and other active malignancies excluded patients. DNA loading was fixed at about 380 ng for all bulk PBMC samples. Profiling relied on immunoSEQ multiplex PCR, and the TCRdb table lists in-frame clones only, not all of them. This table holds approximately 25,000 clones, around 88% found once. The chain recombines TRBV10-3 with TRBJ1-2; possible D gene TRBD1, 5 bases. The sequence was obtained from a human donor with melanoma. Specimen: blood, collected from a patient treated with checkpoint blockade. The CDR3 sequence: CAISGVAPNYGYTF. CDR3 bases: TGTGCCATTTCGGGGGTAGCTCCTAACTATGGCTACACCTTC.